This TCR beta chain originates from a study of blood T cells in healthy people across ages. Study results and caveats: Strongly correlated with naive T cell percentage was TCR beta diversity.

V was shortened by 3 bases and J by 8 bases, with 22 bases between the two germline ends. The CDR3 runs 16 residues. Germline-derived CDR1 and CDR2 are SGHDT and YYEEEE. PCR was performed a second time for 7 to 11 cycles using a sample-barcoded 5' primer and a J-beta primer mix. TCRdb passed the 5' RACE reads through MiXCR, listing each CDR3 protein once. The sample carries roughly 1,100,000 distinct CDR3 sequences, under 30% recorded once. This clonotype appeared a few times. Its specificity is not known. PBMCs numbering at least 6 million were isolated per sample. This same sample was also part of a study on T cells of mothers and their children.

The chain combines TRBV5-6 with TRBJ2-3, with D perhaps TRBD2 (5 bases). The clonotype was recovered from a girl aged 2 to 9 in good health. The material sequenced was blood. The DNA for the CDR3 is TGTGCCAGCAGCTATGGGCAGTCCGGGGTTCGAGCTACGCAGTATTTT. Protein product: CASSYGQSGVRATQYF.